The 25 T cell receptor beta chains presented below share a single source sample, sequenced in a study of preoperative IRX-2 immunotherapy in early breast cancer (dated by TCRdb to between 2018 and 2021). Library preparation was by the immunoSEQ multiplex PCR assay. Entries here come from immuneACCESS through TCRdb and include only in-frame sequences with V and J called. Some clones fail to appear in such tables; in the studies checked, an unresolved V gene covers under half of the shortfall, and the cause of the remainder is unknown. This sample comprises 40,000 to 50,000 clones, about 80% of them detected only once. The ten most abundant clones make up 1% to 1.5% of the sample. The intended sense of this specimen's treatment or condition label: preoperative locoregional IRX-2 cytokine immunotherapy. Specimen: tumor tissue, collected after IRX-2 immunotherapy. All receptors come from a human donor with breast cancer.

DNA of the CDR3: TGTGCCAGCAGTCTGGGGTCTAGCGGGAGTAATGAGCAGTTCTTC. Its translation: CASSLGSSGSNEQFF. The genes are TRBV11-3 and TRBJ2-1, with 10 bases matching TRBD2. This CDR3 has 15 amino acids. V trimming: 6 bases; J trimming: 7 bases; junction bases outside the gene matches: 9. Germline values: CDR1 SGHNT, CDR2 YENEEA.

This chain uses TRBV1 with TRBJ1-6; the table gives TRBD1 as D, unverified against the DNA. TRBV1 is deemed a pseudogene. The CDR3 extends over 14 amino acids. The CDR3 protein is CASSLDRSNSPLHF. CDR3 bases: TGCGCCAGCAGCCTTGACAGGTCCAACTCACCCCTCCACTTT.

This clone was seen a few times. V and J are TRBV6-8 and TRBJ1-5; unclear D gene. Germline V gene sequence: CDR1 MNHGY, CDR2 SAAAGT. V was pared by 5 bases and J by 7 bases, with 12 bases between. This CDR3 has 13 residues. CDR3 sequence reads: CASSNSVGQPQHF. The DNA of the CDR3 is TGTGCCAGCAGTAACAGCGTAGGGCAGCCCCAGCATTTT.

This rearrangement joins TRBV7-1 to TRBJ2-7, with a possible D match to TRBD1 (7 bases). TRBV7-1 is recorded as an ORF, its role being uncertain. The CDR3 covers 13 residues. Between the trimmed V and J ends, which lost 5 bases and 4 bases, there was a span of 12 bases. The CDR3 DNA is TGTGCCAGCAGCCCCAGGGGGGTTTACGAGCAGTACTTC. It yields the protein CASSPRGVYEQYF.

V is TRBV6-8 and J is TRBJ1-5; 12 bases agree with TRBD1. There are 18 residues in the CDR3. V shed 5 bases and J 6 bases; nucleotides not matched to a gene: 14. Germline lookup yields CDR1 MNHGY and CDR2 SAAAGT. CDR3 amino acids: CASSAPSGTGGLVQPQHF. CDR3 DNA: TGTGCCAGCAGTGCCCCCTCTGGGACAGGGGGCCTCGTTCAGCCCCAGCATTTT.

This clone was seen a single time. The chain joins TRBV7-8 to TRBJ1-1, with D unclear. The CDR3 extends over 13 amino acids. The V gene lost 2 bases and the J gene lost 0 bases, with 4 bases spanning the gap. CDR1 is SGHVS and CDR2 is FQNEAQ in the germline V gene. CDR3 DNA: TGTGCCAGCAGCTTAAGGATGAACACTGAAGCTTTCTTT. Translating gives CASSLRMNTEAFF.

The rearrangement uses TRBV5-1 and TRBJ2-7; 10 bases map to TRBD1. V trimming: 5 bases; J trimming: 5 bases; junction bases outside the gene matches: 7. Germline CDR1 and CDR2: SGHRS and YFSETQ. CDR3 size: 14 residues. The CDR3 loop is CASSIRTGGDEQYF. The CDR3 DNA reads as TGCGCCAGCAGTATCCGGACAGGGGGGGACGAGCAGTACTTC.

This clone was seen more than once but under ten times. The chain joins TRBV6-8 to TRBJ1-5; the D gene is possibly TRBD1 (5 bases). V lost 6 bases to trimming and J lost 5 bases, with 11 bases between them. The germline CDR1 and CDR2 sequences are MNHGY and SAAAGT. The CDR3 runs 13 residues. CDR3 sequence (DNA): TGTGCCAGCAGAGTGACAGACGATCAGCCCCAGCATTTT. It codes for CASRVTDDQPQHF.

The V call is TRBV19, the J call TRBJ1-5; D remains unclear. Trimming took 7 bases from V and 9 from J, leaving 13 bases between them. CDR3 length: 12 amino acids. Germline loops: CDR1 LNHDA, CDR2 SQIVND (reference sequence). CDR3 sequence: CASKSLLRPQHF. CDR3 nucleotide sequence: TGTGCCAGTAAGTCCCTTCTGAGGCCCCAGCATTTT.

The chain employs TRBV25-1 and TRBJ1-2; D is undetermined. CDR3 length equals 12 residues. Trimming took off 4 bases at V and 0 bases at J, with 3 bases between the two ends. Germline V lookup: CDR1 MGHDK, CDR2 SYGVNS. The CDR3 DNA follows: TGTGCCAGCAGTGTAGCTAACTATGGCTACACCTTC. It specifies CASSVANYGYTF.

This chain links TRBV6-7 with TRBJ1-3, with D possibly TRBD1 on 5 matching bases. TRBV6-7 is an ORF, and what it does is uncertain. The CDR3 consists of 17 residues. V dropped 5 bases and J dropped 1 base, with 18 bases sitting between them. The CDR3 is CASSEVRGRTSGNTIYF. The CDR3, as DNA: TGTGCCAGCAGTGAAGTTCGGGGACGTACGTCTGGAAACACCATATATTTT.

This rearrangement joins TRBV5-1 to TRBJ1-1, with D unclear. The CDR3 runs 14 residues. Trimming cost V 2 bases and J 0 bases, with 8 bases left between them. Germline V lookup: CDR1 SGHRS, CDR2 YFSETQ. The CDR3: CASSLVGLNTEAFF. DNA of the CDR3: TGCGCCAGCAGCTTAGTGGGGTTGAACACTGAAGCTTTCTTT. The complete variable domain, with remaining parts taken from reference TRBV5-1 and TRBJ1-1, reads KAGVTQTPRYLIKTRGQQVTLSCSPISGHRSVSWYQQTPGQGLQFLFEYFSETQRNKGNFPGRFSGRQFSNSRSEMNVSTLELGDSALYLCASSLVGLNTEAFFGQGTRLTVV.

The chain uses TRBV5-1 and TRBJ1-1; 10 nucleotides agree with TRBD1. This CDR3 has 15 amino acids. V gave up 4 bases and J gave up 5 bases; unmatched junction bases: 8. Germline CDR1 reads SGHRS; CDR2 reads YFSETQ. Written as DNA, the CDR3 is TGCGCCAGCAGCCCGGAGGGACAGGGGAGGACTGAAGCTTTCTTT. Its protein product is CASSPEGQGRTEAFF.

The CDR3 region is CASSYSRGGANYGYTF. The CDR3 coding sequence is TGTGCCAGCAGTTACTCGAGGGGGGGCGCCAACTATGGCTACACCTTC. The chain links TRBV6-8 to TRBJ1-2, with a tentative D call TRBD1 (6 bases). There are 16 residues in the CDR3. Trimming removed 0 bases from V and 2 bases from J, with 13 bases in between. The germline V gene encodes CDR1 MNHGY and CDR2 SAAAGT.

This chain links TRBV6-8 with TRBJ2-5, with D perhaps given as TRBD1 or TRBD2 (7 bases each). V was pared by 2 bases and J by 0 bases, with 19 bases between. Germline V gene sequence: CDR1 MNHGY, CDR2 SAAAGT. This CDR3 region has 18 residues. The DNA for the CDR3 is TGTGCCAGCAGTTACCCTATGACGGGGAGGGGGCACCAAGAGACCCAGTACTTC. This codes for CASSYPMTGRGHQETQYF.

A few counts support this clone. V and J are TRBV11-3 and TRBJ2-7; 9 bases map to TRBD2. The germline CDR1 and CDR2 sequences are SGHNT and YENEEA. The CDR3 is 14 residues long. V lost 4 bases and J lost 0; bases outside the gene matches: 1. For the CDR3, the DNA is TGTGCCAGCAGCTATAGCGGGAGCTCCTACGAGCAGTACTTC. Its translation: CASSYSGSSYEQYF.

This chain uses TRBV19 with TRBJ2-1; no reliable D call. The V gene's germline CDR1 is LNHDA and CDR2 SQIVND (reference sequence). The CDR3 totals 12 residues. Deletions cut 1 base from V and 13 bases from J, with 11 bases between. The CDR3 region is CASSIVLGEQFF. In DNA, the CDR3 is TGTGCCAGTAGTATAGTGCTAGGTGAACAGTTCTTC. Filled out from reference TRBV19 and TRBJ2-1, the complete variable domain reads DGGITQSPKYLFRKEGQNVTLSCEQNLNHDAMYWYRQDPGQGLRLIYYSQIVNDFQKGDIAEGYSVSREKKESFPLTVTSAQKNPTAFYLCASSIVLGEQFFGPGTRLTVL.

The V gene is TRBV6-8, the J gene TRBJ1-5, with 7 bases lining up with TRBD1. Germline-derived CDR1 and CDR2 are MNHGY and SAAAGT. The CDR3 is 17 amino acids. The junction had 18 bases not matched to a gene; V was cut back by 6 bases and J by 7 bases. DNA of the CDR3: TGTGCCAGCAGGGTGGGAGGGGGCGCCTCATTCGGCCAGCCCCAGCATTTT. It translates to CASRVGGGASFGQPQHF.

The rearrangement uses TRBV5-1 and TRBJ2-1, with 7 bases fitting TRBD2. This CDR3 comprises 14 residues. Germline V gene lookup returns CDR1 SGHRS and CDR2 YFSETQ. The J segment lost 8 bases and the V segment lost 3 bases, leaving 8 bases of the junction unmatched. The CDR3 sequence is CASSWGDYADEQFF. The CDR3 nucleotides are TGCGCCAGCAGCTGGGGGGACTACGCAGATGAGCAGTTCTTC.

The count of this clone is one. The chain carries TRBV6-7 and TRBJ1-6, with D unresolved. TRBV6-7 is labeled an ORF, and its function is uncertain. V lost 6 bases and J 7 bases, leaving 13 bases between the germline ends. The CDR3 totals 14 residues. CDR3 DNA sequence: TGTGCCAGCAGCTCCGGGCCACTAAATTCACCCCTCCACTTT. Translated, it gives CASSSGPLNSPLHF.

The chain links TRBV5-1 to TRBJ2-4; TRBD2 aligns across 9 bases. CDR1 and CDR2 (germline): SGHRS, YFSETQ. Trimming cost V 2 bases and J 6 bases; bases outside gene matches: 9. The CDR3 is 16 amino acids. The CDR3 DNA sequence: TGCGCCAGCAGCTTAGCTGGCGGGGGGGCCCTAAACATTCAGTACTTC. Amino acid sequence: CASSLAGGGALNIQYF.

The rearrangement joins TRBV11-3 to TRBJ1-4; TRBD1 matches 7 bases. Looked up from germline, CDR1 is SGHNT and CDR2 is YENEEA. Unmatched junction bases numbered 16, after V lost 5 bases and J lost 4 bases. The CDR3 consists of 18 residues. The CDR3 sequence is CASSLRPGQSWGNEKLFF. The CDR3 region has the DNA TGTGCCAGCAGCCTACGACCGGGACAGTCATGGGGTAATGAAAAACTGTTTTTT. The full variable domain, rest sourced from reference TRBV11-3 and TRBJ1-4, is EAGVVQSPRYKIIEKKQPVAFWCNPISGHNTLYWYLQNLGQGPELLIRYENEEAVDDSQLPKDRFSAERLKGVDSTLKIQPAELGDSAVYLCASSLRPGQSWGNEKLFFGSGTQLSVL.

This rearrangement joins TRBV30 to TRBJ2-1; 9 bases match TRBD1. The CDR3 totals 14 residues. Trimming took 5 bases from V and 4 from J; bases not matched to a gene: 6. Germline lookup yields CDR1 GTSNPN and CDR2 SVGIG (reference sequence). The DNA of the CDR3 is TGTGCCTGGGACTTGGACAGGGGTTACAATGAGCAGTTCTTC. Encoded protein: CAWDLDRGYNEQFF.

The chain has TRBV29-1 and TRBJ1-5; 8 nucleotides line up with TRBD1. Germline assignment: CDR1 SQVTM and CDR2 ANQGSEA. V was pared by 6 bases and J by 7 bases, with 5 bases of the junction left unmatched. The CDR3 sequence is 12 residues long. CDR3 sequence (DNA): TGCAGCGTAGCGGACAGGGACCAGCCCCAGCATTTT. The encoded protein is CSVADRDQPQHF.

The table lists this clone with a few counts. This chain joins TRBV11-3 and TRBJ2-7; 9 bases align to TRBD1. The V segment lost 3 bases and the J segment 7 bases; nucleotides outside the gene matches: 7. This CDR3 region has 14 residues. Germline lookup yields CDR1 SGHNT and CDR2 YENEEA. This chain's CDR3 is CASSFGTGSGEQYF. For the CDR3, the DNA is TGTGCCAGCAGCTTCGGGACAGGGTCCGGGGAGCAGTACTTC.